This TCR beta chain stems from a study of blood T cell repertoires in COVID-19. Looking at the study overall: Collection of acute and convalescent COVID-19 samples took place in the United States, Italy and Spain. T cells, B-cell-depleted T cells, or PBMCs provided the cDNA or gDNA that served as material.

In the authors' methods: The assay estimated nucleated cells by amplifying reference gene primers. Method: immunoSEQ multiplex PCR; TCRdb's copy keeps in-frame clones and lacks some. V, J and clone size were drawn from that table, and D and trimming were deduced from the DNA. Of about 290,000 clones in the sample, approximately 80% were seen once. The sequencing sample was made of peripheral blood. The source is a woman aged 45-65 years with active or convalescent COVID-19.

Here the CDR3 reads CASPRLAGPETQYF. CDR3 DNA: TGTGCCAGCCCTCGTCTAGCGGGACCAGAGACCCAGTACTTC. The chain combines TRBV27 with TRBJ2-5, with 9 bases that match TRBD2. The ends lost 8 bases at V and 4 bases at J; junction bases unmatched: 8. CDR3 length: 14 residues. CDR1 is MNHEY and CDR2 is SMNVEV in the germline V gene (reference sequence).